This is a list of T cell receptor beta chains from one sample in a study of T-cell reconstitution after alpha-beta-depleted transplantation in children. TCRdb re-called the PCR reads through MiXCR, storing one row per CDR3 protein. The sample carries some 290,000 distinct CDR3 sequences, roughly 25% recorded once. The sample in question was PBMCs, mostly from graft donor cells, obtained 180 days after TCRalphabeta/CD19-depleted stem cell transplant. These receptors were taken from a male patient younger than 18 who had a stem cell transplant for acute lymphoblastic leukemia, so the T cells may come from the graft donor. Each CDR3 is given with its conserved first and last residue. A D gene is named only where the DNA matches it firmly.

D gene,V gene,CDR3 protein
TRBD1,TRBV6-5,CASSPGGLQPQHF
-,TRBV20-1,CSASRLGWETQYF
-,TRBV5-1,CASSLSPKTEAFF
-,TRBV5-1,CASNRSDICEAFF
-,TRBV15,CATSSLGEQYF
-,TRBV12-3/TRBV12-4,CASSLSDSRYEQYF
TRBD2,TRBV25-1,CASSESGTSGTYNEQFF
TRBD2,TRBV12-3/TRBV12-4,CASRPKTSGNNEQFF
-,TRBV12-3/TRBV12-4,CASSVTGTLMREQYF
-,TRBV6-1,CASKEGGPLHEQFF
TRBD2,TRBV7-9,CASSLCVAAGPCNEQFF
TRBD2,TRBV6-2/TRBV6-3,CASSYSASGSSSTDTQYF
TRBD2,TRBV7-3,CASSLRERGNEQFF
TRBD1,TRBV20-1,CSARWTGSGNTIYF
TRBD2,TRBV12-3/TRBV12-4,CASSSGLAGVPYEQYF
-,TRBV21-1,CASTDPDKSYEQYF
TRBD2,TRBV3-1,CASSPGLESNEQFF
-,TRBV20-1,CSARVAGNTEAFF
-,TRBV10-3,CASHGGNNEKLFF
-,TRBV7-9,CASRQGGSAREQYF
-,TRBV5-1,CASSLIGGSSYEQYF
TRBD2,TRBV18,CASSPGLATLNEQFF
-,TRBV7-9,CASSPRRNGFDGYTF
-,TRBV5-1,CASGPGDSQNTGELFF
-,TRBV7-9,CASSLATSSTAQYF
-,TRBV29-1,CSVVDRLTGNTIYF
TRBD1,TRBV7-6,CASSVRDRDNEQFF
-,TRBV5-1,CASSWESATYEQYF
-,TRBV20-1,CSARSFYEQYF
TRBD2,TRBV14,CASSQEALAGDSKNIQYF
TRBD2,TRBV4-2,CASSQAGLAGGLEQFF
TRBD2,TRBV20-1,CSASGGVLNTGELFF
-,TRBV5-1,CASSSGRTYEQYF
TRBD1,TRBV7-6,CAGSLNRGVNGYTF
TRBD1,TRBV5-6,CASGPDRGSRRGTGELFF
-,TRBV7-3,CASSQGSEQYF
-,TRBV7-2,CASSSRGDGVRRELFF
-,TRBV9,CASSLSQVTEAFF
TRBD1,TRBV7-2,CASSLAGTGFNQPQHF
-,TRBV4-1,CASSQVGLPNQPQHF
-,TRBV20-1,CSARRANGGYF
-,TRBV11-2,CASSLVRWNTGELFF
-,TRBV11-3,CASSPRGVGTQYF
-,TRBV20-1,CSTGSRRGYEQFF
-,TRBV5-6,CASSSNRVVEQFF
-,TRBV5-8,CASSLSGTLEGTDTQYF
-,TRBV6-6,CASRDRYYGYTF
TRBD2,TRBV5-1,CASSPRIAGGSYEQYF
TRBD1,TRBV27,CASSSWDSSYEQYF
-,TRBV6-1,CASSERTQYF
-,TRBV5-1,CASSRPGPPHEQYF
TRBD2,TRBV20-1,CSAEASGWSTDTQYF
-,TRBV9,CASSVRGVPSYEQYF
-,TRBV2,CASRDSGFGNQPQHF
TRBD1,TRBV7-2,CASSNRDRVTGELFF